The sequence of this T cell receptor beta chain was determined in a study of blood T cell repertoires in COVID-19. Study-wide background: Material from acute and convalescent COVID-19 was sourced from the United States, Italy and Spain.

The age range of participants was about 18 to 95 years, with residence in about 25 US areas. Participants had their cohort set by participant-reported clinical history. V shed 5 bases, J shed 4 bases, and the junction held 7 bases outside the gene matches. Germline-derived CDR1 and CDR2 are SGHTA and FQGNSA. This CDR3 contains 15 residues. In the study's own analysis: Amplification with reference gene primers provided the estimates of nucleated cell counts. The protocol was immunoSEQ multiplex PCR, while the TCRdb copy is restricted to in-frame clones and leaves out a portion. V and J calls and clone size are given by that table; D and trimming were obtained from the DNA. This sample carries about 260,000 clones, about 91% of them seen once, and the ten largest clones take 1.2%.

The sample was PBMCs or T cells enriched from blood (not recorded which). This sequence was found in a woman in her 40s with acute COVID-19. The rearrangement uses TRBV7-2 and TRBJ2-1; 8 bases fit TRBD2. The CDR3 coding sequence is TGTGCCAGCAGCGGACGGGAGGGCCAATACAATGAGCAGTTCTTC. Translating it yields CASSGREGQYNEQFF.